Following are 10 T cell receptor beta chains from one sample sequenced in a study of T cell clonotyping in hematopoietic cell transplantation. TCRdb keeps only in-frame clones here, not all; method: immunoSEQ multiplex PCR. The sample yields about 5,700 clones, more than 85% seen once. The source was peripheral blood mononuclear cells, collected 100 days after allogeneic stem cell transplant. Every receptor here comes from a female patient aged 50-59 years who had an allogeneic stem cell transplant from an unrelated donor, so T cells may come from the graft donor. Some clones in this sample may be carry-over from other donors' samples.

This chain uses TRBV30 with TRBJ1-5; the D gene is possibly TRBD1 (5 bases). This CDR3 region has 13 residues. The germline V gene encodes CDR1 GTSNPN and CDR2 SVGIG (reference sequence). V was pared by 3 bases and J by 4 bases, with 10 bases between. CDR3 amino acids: CAWSEQENQPQHF. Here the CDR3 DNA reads TGTGCCTGGAGCGAACAGGAGAATCAGCCCCAGCATTTT.

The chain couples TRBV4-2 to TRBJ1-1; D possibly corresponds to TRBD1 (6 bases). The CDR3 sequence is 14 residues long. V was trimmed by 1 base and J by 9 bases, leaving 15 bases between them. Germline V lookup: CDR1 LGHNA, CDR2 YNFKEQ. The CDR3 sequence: CASSQGAGGGQAFF. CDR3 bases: TGTGCCAGCAGCCAAGGGGCCGGGGGGGGCCAAGCTTTCTTT.

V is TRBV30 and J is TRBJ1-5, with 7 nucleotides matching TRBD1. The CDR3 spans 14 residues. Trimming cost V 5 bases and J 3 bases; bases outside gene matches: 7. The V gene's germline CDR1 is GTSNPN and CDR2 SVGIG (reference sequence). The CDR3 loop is CAWRGGQLNQPQHF. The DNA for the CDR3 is TGTGCCTGGCGAGGGGGACAGCTCAATCAGCCCCAGCATTTT.

CDR3 sequence reads: CASSFGSNSPLHF. The CDR3 DNA reads as TGTGCCAGCAGCTTCGGCAGCAATTCACCCCTCCACTTT. V and J are TRBV5-6 and TRBJ1-6; D is undetermined. Looked up from germline, CDR1 is SGHDT and CDR2 is YYEEEE. There are 13 residues in the CDR3. Trimming took off 2 bases at V and 7 bases at J, with 7 bases between the two ends.

The CDR3 loop is CASSPPIGLNTEAFF. Written as DNA, the CDR3 is TGTGCCAGCTCACCACCCATAGGGTTGAACACTGAAGCTTTCTTT. The chain is built from TRBV18 and TRBJ1-1; D gene uncertain. Germline V gene data show CDR1 as KGHSH and CDR2 as LQKENI. The CDR3 is 15 residues long. V was clipped by 0 bases and J by 0 bases, with 8 bases between them. The full variable domain, with the rest looked up from reference TRBV18 and TRBJ1-1, is NAGVMQNPRHLVRRRGQEARLRCSPMKGHSHVYWYRQLPEEGLKFMVYLQKENIIDESGMPKERFSAEFPKEGPSILRIQQVVRGDSAAYFCASSPPIGLNTEAFFGQGTRLTVV.

CDR3 sequence (DNA): TGTGCCAGCAGTTTATCCGGGGGGCCCGGGGAGACCCAGTACTTC. It specifies CASSLSGGPGETQYF. The gene calls are TRBV28 and TRBJ2-5; weak D call: TRBD2 (7 bases). This CDR3 is built from 15 residues. The V gene lost 1 base and the J gene lost 5 bases, with 14 bases spanning the gap. Germline assignment: CDR1 MDHEN and CDR2 SYDVKM.

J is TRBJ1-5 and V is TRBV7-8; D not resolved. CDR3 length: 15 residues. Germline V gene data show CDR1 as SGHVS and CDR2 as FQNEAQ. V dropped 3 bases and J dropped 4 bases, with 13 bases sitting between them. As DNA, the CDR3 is TGTGCCAGCAGCTTCCTCGGGGATTGGAATCAGCCCCAGCATTTT. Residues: CASSFLGDWNQPQHF. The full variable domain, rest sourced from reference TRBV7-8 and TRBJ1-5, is GAGVSQSPRYKVAKRGQDVALRCDPISGHVSLFWYQQALGQGPEFLTYFQNEAQLDKSGLPSDRFFAERPEGSVSTLKIQRTQQEDSAVYLCASSFLGDWNQPQHFGDGTRLSIL.

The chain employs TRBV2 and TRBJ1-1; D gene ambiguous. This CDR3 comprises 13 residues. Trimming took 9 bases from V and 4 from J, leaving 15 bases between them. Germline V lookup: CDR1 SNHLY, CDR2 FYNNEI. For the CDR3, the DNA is TGTGCCAGTAGAGGACGGCTGAGCACTGAAGCTTTCTTT. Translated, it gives CASRGRLSTEAFF. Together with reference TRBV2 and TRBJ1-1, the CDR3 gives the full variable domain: EPEVTQTPSHQVTQMGQEVILRCVPISNHLYFYWYRQILGQKVEFLVSFYNNEISEKSEIFDDQFSVERPDGSNFTLKIRSTKLEDSAMYFCASRGRLSTEAFFGQGTRLTVV.

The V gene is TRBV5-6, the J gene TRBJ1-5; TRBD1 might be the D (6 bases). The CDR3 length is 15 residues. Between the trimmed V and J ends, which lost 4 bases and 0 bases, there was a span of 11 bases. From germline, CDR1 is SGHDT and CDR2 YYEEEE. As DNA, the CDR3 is TGTGCCAGCAGCCGCGGACAGATTAGCAATCAGCCCCAGCATTTT. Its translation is CASSRGQISNQPQHF. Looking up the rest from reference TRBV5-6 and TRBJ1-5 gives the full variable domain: DAGVTQSPTHLIKTRGQQVTLRCSPKSGHDTVSWYQQALGQGPQFIFQYYEEEERQRGNFPDRFSGHQFPNYSSELNVNALLLGDSALYLCASSRGQISNQPQHFGDGTRLSIL.

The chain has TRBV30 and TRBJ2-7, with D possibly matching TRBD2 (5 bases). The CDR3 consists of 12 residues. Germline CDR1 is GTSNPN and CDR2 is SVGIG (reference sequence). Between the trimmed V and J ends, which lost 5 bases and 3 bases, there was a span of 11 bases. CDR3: CAWEGGYYEQYF. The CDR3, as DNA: TGTGCCTGGGAAGGAGGCTACTACGAGCAGTACTTC.